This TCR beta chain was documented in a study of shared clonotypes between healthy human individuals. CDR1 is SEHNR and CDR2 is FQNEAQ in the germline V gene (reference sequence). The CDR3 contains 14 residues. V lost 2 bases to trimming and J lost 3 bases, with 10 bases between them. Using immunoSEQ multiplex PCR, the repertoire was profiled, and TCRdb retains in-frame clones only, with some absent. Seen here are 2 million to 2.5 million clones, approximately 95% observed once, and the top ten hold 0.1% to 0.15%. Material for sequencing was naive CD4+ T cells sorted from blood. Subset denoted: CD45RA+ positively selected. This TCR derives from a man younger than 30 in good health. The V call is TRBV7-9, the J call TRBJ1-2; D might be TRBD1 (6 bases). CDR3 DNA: TGTGCCAGCAGCTTAACAGGGTCGGACTATGGCTACACCTTC. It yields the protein CASSLTGSDYGYTF.